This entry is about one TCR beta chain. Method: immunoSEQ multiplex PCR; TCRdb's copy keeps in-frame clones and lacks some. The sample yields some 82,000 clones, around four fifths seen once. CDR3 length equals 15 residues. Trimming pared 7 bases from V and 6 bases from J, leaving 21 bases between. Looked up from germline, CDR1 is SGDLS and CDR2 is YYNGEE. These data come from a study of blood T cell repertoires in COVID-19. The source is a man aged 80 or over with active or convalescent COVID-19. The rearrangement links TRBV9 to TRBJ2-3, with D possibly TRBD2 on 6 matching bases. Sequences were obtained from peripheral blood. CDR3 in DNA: TGTGCCAGCTCAAACGGAGGAGGGGCCCAGGATACGCAGTATTTT. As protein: CASSNGGGAQDTQYF.